Below, 4 T cell receptor beta chains from the same sample are listed, as sequenced in a study of lymphopenia after photon versus proton radiotherapy. Sequenced by immunoSEQ multiplex PCR; TCRdb stores in-frame clones only, minus some. The sample holds about 26,000 clones; about 85% are singletons and the top ten take around 5%. This specimen consisted of peripheral blood, obtained from a patient treated with photon-based radiotherapy. These receptors originate from a man aged 25-40 years with gastric cancer.

CDR3 loop: CASSLGLAGLYEQFF. CDR3 in DNA: TGTGCCAGCAGCTTGGGACTAGCGGGACTCTATGAGCAGTTCTTC. The chain recombines TRBV11-3 with TRBJ2-1; 13 bases fit TRBD2. CDR1 SGHNT and CDR2 YENEEA come from the germline V gene. J was trimmed by 8 bases and V by 3 bases; bases with no gene match: 4. There are 15 residues in the CDR3.

This chain uses TRBV28 with TRBJ1-2; 7 nucleotides agree with TRBD1. The CDR3 length is 14 residues. V lost 5 bases and J lost 4; bases outside the gene matches: 7. From germline, CDR1 is MDHEN and CDR2 SYDVKM. In DNA form, the CDR3 reads TGTGCCAGCAGTCCCCCGACAGGGCCCTATGGCTACACCTTC. Its protein product is CASSPPTGPYGYTF.

The rearrangement links TRBV20-1 to TRBJ1-1; D gene unclear. Deletions cut 4 bases from V and 1 base from J, with 4 bases between. Germline loops: CDR1 DFQATT, CDR2 SNEGSKA (reference sequence). The CDR3 length is 11 residues. Here the CDR3 reads CSATGNTEAFF. CDR3 sequence (DNA): TGCAGTGCTACAGGGAACACTGAAGCTTTCTTT.

The rearrangement joins TRBV29-1 to TRBJ2-7; 12 bases fit TRBD2. There are 13 residues in the CDR3. Germline lookup yields CDR1 SQVTM and CDR2 ANQGSEA. V shed 6 bases, J shed 2 bases, and the junction held 2 bases outside the gene matches. CDR3 sequence: CSVRTSGTYEQYF. CDR3 nucleotides: TGCAGCGTCAGGACTAGCGGGACCTACGAGCAGTACTTC.